These 28 T cell receptor beta chains were sequenced from one sample in a study of cytomegalovirus exposure and HLA in healthy donors. The PCR employed 60 Vbeta primers together with 13 Jbeta primers. Sequencing used immunoSEQ multiplex PCR; TCRdb keeps in-frame clones, though not all of them. This table holds 150,000 to 180,000 clones, around 79% found once. The material sequenced was PBMCs. These receptors came from a man younger than 30 in good health and CMV-seronegative.

V and J are TRBV7-2 and TRBJ2-7; D is perhaps TRBD2 (5 bases). CDR3 length equals 15 residues. Germline V gene sequence: CDR1 SGHTA, CDR2 FQGNSA. V was cut by 6 bases and J by 3 bases, with 18 bases left in between. The chain's CDR3 is CASSLTPRGLYEQYF. The CDR3 DNA follows: TGTGCCAGCAGTTTAACCCCGCGAGGACTCTACGAGCAGTACTTC.

The chain couples TRBV5-4 to TRBJ2-5; possibly TRBD1 for D (5 bases). The V end lost 4 bases, the J end lost 0 bases, and 10 bases lay between the germline ends. The CDR3 sequence is 14 residues long. Germline CDR1 and CDR2: SGHNT and YYREEE (reference sequence). Written as DNA, the CDR3 is TGTGCCAGCAGCGGAAGGGGATACCAAGAGACCCAGTACTTC. It specifies CASSGRGYQETQYF.

The chain employs TRBV30 and TRBJ2-7; 11 bases align to TRBD2. The length of the CDR3 is 14 residues. V gave up 2 bases and J gave up 6 bases; unmatched junction bases: 6. Per the germline V gene, CDR1 is GTSNPN and CDR2 is SVGIG (reference sequence). The CDR3 here is CAWSPLAGGGEQYF. CDR3 nucleotides: TGTGCCTGGAGTCCATTAGCGGGAGGGGGCGAGCAGTACTTC.

This clone was seen only once. The V and J genes are TRBV5-1 and TRBJ2-2; 9 bases align to TRBD1. The CDR3 covers 16 residues. Germline loops: CDR1 SGHRS, CDR2 YFSETQ. The V segment lost 4 bases and the J segment 6 bases; nucleotides outside the gene matches: 10. CDR3 loop: CASSPAGQGSAGELFF. As DNA, the CDR3 is TGCGCCAGCAGCCCGGCGGGACAGGGCTCCGCCGGGGAGCTGTTTTTT.

The chain carries TRBV4-1 and TRBJ2-7; 10 bases are shared with TRBD2. The germline CDR1 and CDR2 sequences are MGHRA and YSYEKL. V lost 3 bases, J lost 6 bases, and 14 bases stayed unmatched. The CDR3 is 17 amino acids. The DNA for the CDR3 is TGCGCCAGCAGCCACAAGGCAGCGGGAGGGCTTTGGGTCGAGCAGTACTTC. It encodes CASSHKAAGGLWVEQYF.

This sequence joins TRBV5-6 and TRBJ2-1; 12 bases map to TRBD2. CDR3 length: 16 residues. The V gene's germline CDR1 is SGHDT and CDR2 YYEEEE. V gave up 3 bases and J gave up 4 bases; unmatched junction bases: 5. In DNA form, the CDR3 reads TGTGCCAGCAGCTGGGGGCTAGCGGGGGGGTACAATGAGCAGTTCTTC. It is translated as CASSWGLAGGYNEQFF.

This clone appeared a few times. The chain uses TRBV28 and TRBJ1-2; D gene uncertain. The V and J ends lost 7 bases and 3 bases respectively, with 18 bases between them. CDR1 is MDHEN, CDR2 SYDVKM, per germline. CDR3 length: 15 residues. The CDR3: CASTPGGARDYGYTF. CDR3 coding DNA: TGTGCCAGCACCCCCGGCGGTGCTAGAGACTATGGCTACACCTTC.

The chain couples TRBV5-6 to TRBJ1-2; 7 bases are shared with TRBD1. The CDR3 has 15 amino acids. Germline CDR1 and CDR2: SGHDT and YYEEEE. The V segment lost 4 bases and the J segment 6 bases; nucleotides outside the gene matches: 12. CDR3 in amino acids: CASSPQGVPLNGYTF. DNA of the CDR3: TGTGCCAGCAGCCCCCAGGGGGTCCCTTTGAATGGCTACACCTTC. Together with reference TRBV5-6 and TRBJ1-2, the CDR3 gives the full variable domain: DAGVTQSPTHLIKTRGQQVTLRCSPKSGHDTVSWYQQALGQGPQFIFQYYEEEERQRGNFPDRFSGHQFPNYSSELNVNALLLGDSALYLCASSPQGVPLNGYTFGSGTRLTVV.

V usage is TRBV7-2 and J usage is TRBJ1-3, with D perhaps TRBD1 (6 bases). The ends were cut back, 4 bases at V and 3 bases at J, with 7 bases in the middle. In germline, CDR1 is SGHTA, CDR2 FQGNSA. The CDR3 runs to 13 residues. The CDR3 bases are TGTGCCAGCAGCTGGACAGATGGAAACACCATATATTTT. It translates to CASSWTDGNTIYF.

The genes are TRBV27 and TRBJ2-5; the D gene is possibly TRBD1 (5 bases). The DNA end is more similar to TRBJ2-7, so the J call may be wrong. Germline loops: CDR1 MNHEY, CDR2 SMNVEV (reference sequence). The CDR3 has 15 residues. Here the CDR3 reads CASSPRQPGHYEQYF. Written as DNA, the CDR3 is TGTGCCAGCAGTCCACGACAGCCGGGTCATTACGAGCAGTACTTC.

The chain recombines TRBV6-5 with TRBJ1-1; tentatively, D is TRBD1 (5 bases). There are 14 residues in the CDR3. Germline CDR1 is MNHEY and CDR2 is SVGAGI. V was cut by 2 bases and J by 3 bases, with 10 bases left in between. The CDR3 bases are TGTGCCAGCAGTTACGGGGGGTTCGACACTGAAGCTTTCTTT. This gives the protein CASSYGGFDTEAFF.

The genes are TRBV10-3 and TRBJ2-5, with D perhaps matching TRBD1 (6 bases). Between the trimmed V and J ends, which lost 4 bases and 11 bases, there was a span of 20 bases. Per the germline V gene, CDR1 is ENHRY and CDR2 is SYGVKD. CDR3 size: 14 residues. CDR3 nucleotide sequence: TGTGCCATCAGTGGGGGGCTAGTCGGCCCCCAGCAGTACTTC. Its protein is CAISGGLVGPQQYF.

The genes are TRBV6-5 and TRBJ1-2; 7 nucleotides agree with TRBD1. Germline V gene lookup returns CDR1 MNHEY and CDR2 SVGAGI. CDR3 length: 15 amino acids. Unmatched junction bases numbered 10, after V lost 2 bases and J lost 7 bases. CDR3 protein: CASSYPPDRAGGYTF. The CDR3 DNA reads as TGTGCCAGCAGTTACCCCCCCGACAGGGCAGGTGGCTACACCTTC.

The CDR3 spells CASSLRRGRAGELFF. Written as DNA, the CDR3 is TGTGCCAGCAGCTTGCGTAGGGGGCGGGCCGGGGAGCTGTTTTTT. V is TRBV7-2 and J is TRBJ2-2, with 7 bases identical to TRBD1. This CDR3 has 15 residues. Trimming at V came to 3 bases and at J to 6 bases, leaving 7 bases not matched to a gene. The germline V gene has CDR1 SGHTA and CDR2 FQGNSA.

The chain couples TRBV6-5 to TRBJ2-7; possible D gene TRBD2, 6 bases. Per germline, CDR1 MNHEY and CDR2 SVGAGI. Trimming cost V 11 bases and J 3 bases, with 20 bases left between them. The CDR3 length is 14 residues. CDR3: CAPRLARQRYEQYF. In nucleotides, the CDR3 is TGTGCCCCGAGGCTAGCGCGTCAACGCTACGAGCAGTACTTC.

The chain links TRBV13 to TRBJ2-2, with D hard to call. Trimming shortened V by 5 bases and J by 4 bases, and 11 bases separated the two germline ends. Germline CDR1 reads PRHDT; CDR2 reads FYEKMQ (reference sequence). This CDR3 comprises 14 residues. The CDR3 spells CASSPPILTGELFF. The CDR3 region has the DNA TGTGCCAGCAGCCCACCTATACTCACCGGGGAGCTGTTTTTT. The variable domain in full, completed from reference TRBV13 and TRBJ2-2, reads AAGVIQSPRHLIKEKRETATLKCYPIPRHDTVYWYQQGPGQDPQFLISFYEKMQSDKGSIPDRFSAQQFSDYHSELNMSSLELGDSALYFCASSPPILTGELFFGEGSRLTVL.

The chain combines TRBV2 with TRBJ2-1; D gene unclear. CDR3 size: 15 residues. V was pared by 3 bases and J by 0 bases, with 9 bases between. Per the germline V gene, CDR1 is SNHLY and CDR2 is FYNNEI. The chain's CDR3 is CASSDTGRSYNEQFF. The CDR3 DNA sequence: TGTGCCAGCAGTGATACGGGTCGCTCCTACAATGAGCAGTTCTTC.

The count of this clone is one. The rearrangement uses TRBV6-5 and TRBJ2-1, with a weak D call TRBD1 (5 bases). The CDR3 extends over 12 amino acids. Between the trimmed V and J ends, which lost 7 bases and 9 bases, there was a span of 13 bases. Germline assignment: CDR1 MNHEY and CDR2 SVGAGI. The CDR3 region has the DNA TGTGCCAGCACTCCCCGGCAGGGTGAGCAGTTCTTC. Protein: CASTPRQGEQFF.

The rearrangement uses TRBV7-9 and TRBJ2-1, with 13 nucleotides matching TRBD2. The CDR3 runs 15 residues. V lost 5 bases, J lost 15 bases, and 13 bases stayed unmatched. CDR1 SEHNR and CDR2 FQNEAQ come from the germline V gene (reference sequence). In DNA, the CDR3 is TGTGCCAGCAGCCCACTAGCGGGAGGGCCTGGGATCGGGTTCTTC. Translation: CASSPLAGGPGIGFF.

This clone has a handful of counts. V and J are TRBV7-9 and TRBJ1-2; D perhaps matches TRBD1 (6 bases). CDR3 length: 15 amino acids. Germline V lookup: CDR1 SEHNR, CDR2 FQNEAQ (reference sequence). Between the trimmed V and J ends, which lost 5 bases and 0 bases, there was a span of 13 bases. Here the CDR3 DNA reads TGTGCCAGCAGCCGGACAGAAGACACTAACTATGGCTACACCTTC. This translates into CASSRTEDTNYGYTF.

The chain combines TRBV7-2 with TRBJ2-7, with D perhaps matching TRBD2 (6 bases). CDR3 size: 14 residues. Trimming removed 1 base at V and 5 bases at J, with 12 bases between. Looked up from germline, CDR1 is SGHTA and CDR2 is FQGNSA. The CDR3 DNA reads as TGTGCCAGCAGCTTAGGGGCGGGGATCGACGAGCAGTACTTC. Translating it yields CASSLGAGIDEQYF.

The V and J genes are TRBV5-6 and TRBJ2-3; D unresolved. The CDR3 runs to 12 residues. The V end lost 1 base, the J end lost 7 bases, and 7 bases lay between the germline ends. Germline V gene data show CDR1 as SGHDT and CDR2 as YYEEEE. The CDR3 DNA reads TGTGCCAGCAGCTTGAGCCGAAATACGCAGTATTTT. Residues: CASSLSRNTQYF.

The rearrangement links TRBV27 to TRBJ1-5, with a possible D match to TRBD1 (5 bases). The germline CDR1 and CDR2 sequences are MNHEY and SMNVEV (reference sequence). Trimming shortened V by 3 bases and J by 3 bases, and 12 bases separated the two germline ends. CDR3 length: 15 residues. CDR3 residues: CASSFSQGYNQPQHF. The DNA of the CDR3 is TGTGCCAGCAGTTTCTCTCAGGGTTACAATCAGCCCCAGCATTTT.

This clone was picked up one time. This chain's CDR3 is CASSPPGTSGWNEQYF. CDR3 sequence (DNA): TGTGCCAGCTCACCACCCGGGACTAGCGGGTGGAACGAGCAGTACTTC. J is TRBJ2-7 and V is TRBV18; 12 bases agree with TRBD2. The junction had 5 bases not matched to a gene; V was cut back by 0 bases and J by 5 bases. Germline V gene sequence: CDR1 KGHSH, CDR2 LQKENI. The CDR3 runs to 16 residues. Filled out from reference TRBV18 and TRBJ2-7, the complete variable domain reads NAGVMQNPRHLVRRRGQEARLRCSPMKGHSHVYWYRQLPEEGLKFMVYLQKENIIDESGMPKERFSAEFPKEGPSILRIQQVVRGDSAAYFCASSPPGTSGWNEQYFGPGTRLTVT.

Remarks on this clone: Mismatch with germline at one junction end may stem from a read error. The V gene is TRBV29-1, the J gene TRBJ2-1, with 7 bases fitting TRBD2. CDR3 length: 14 amino acids. Germline V gene sequence: CDR1 SQVTM, CDR2 ANQGSEA. The CDR3 DNA is TGCGGCGTTCTGCCTAGCGGACCCTACAATGAGCAGTTCTTC. It translates to CGVLPSGPYNEQFF.

This clone was recorded once. This rearrangement joins TRBV10-3 to TRBJ1-1, with a possible D match to TRBD1 (5 bases). Trimming removed 6 bases at V and 5 bases at J, with 13 bases between. The CDR3 sequence is 13 residues long. Germline CDR1 and CDR2: ENHRY and SYGVKD. CDR3 DNA: TGTGCCATCAGGACAGAATCGTGGACTGAAGCTTTCTTT. Residues: CAIRTESWTEAFF.

This clone has a single count. This chain joins TRBV30 and TRBJ2-5, with D tentatively TRBD2 (6 bases). With 4 bases removed from V and 8 bases from J, the gap between germline ends came to 14 bases. The CDR3 is 12 residues long. CDR1 is GTSNPN, CDR2 SVGIG, per germline (reference sequence). CDR3 in amino acids: CAWMPAGTTQYF. Here the CDR3 DNA reads TGTGCCTGGATGCCCGCGGGGACTACCCAGTACTTC.

The chain joins TRBV4-3 to TRBJ2-6, with 8 bases aligning to TRBD1. In germline, CDR1 is LGHNA, CDR2 YSLEER. This CDR3 is built from 18 residues. V shed 0 bases and J 1 base; nucleotides not matched to a gene: 5. In DNA, the CDR3 is TGCGCCAGCAGCCAAGAGCCGACAGGGGAATCTGGGGCCAACGTCCTGACTTTC. Translating it yields CASSQEPTGESGANVLTF.